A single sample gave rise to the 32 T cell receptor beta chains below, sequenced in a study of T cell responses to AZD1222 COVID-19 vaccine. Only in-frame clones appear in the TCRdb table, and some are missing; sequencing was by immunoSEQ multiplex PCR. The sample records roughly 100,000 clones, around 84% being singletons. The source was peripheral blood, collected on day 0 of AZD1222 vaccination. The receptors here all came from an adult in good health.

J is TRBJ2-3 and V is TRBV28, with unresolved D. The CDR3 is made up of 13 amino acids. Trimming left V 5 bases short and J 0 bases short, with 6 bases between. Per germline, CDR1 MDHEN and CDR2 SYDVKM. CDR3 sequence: CASSPTSTDTQYF. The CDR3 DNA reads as TGTGCCAGCAGTCCTACTAGCACAGATACGCAGTATTTT.

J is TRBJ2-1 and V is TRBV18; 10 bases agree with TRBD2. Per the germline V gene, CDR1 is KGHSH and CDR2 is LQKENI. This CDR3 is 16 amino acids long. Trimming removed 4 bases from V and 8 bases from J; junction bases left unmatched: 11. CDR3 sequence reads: CASSQLAGGPGHEQFF. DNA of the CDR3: TGTGCCAGCTCACAATTAGCGGGAGGCCCAGGTCATGAGCAGTTCTTC.

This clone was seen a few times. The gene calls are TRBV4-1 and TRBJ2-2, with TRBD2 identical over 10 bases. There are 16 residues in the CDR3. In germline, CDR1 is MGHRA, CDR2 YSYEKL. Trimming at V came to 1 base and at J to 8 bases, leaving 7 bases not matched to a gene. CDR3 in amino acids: CASSQVASGRVGELFF. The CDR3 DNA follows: TGCGCCAGCAGCCAAGTGGCTAGCGGGAGAGTAGGGGAGCTGTTTTTT.

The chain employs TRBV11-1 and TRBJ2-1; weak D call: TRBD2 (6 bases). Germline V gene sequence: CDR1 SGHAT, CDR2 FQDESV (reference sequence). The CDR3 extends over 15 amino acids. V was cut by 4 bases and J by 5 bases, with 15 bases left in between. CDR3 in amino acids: CASSSGGLPNNEQFF. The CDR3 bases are TGTGCCAGCAGCTCCGGGGGACTGCCAAACAATGAGCAGTTCTTC. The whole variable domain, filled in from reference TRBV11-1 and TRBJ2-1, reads EAEVAQSPRYKITEKSQAVAFWCDPISGHATLYWYRQILGQGPELLVQFQDESVVDDSQLPKDRFSAERLKGVDSTLKIQPAELGDSAMYLCASSSGGLPNNEQFFGPGTRLTVL.

The CDR3 DNA reads TGTGCCAGCAGCTTGGACAGGGGGTCGGTCAATGAGCAGTTCTTC. Translating gives CASSLDRGSVNEQFF. The genes are TRBV5-4 and TRBJ2-1; 8 bases line up with TRBD1. The CDR3 contains 15 residues. V was pared by 0 bases and J by 6 bases, with 5 bases of the junction left unmatched. Germline loops: CDR1 SGHNT, CDR2 YYREEE (reference sequence).

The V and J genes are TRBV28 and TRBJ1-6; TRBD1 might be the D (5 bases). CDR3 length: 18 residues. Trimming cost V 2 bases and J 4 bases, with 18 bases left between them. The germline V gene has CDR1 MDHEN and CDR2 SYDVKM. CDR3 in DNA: TGTGCCAGCAGTTTACCTGGGACCTCCAGAGGGTATAATTCACCCCTCCACTTT. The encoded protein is CASSLPGTSRGYNSPLHF.

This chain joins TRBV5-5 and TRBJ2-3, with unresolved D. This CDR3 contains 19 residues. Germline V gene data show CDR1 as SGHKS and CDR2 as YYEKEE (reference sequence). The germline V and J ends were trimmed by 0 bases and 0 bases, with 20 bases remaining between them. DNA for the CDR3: TGTGCCAGCAGCTTGGCCGTTGCAGGAATACCCCCTAGCACAGATACGCAGTATTTT. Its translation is CASSLAVAGIPPSTDTQYF.

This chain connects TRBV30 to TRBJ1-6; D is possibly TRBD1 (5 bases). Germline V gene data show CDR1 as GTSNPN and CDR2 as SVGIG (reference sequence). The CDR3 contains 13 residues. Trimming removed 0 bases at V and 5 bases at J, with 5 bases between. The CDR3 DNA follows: TGTGCCTGGAGTGTAGGGGATAATTCACCCCTCCACTTT. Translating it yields CAWSVGDNSPLHF.

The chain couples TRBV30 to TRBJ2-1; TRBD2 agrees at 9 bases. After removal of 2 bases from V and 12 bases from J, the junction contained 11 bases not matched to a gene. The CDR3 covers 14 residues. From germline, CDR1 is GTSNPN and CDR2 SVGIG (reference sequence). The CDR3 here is CAWSPRRASGTQFF. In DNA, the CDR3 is TGTGCCTGGAGTCCCCGTCGAGCTAGCGGGACGCAGTTCTTC.

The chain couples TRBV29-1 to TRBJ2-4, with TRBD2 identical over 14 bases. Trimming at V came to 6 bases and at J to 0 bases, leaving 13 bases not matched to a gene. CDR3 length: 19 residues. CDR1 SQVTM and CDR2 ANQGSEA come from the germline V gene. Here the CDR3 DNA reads TGCAGCGTGGCCACCGGGACTAGCGGGAGAGAACTAGCCAAAAACATTCAGTACTTC. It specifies CSVATGTSGRELAKNIQYF.

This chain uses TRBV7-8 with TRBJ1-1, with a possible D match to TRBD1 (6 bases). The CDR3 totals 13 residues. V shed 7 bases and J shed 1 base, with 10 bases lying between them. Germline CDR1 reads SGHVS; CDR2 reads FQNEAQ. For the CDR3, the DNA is TGTGCCAGCACCGGACAGACGAACACTGAAGCTTTCTTT. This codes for CASTGQTNTEAFF.

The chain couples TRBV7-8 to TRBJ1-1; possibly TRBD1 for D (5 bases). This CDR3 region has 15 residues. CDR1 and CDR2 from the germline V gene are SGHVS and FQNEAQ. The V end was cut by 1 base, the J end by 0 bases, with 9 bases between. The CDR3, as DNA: TGTGCCAGCAGCTTAGGCCAGGGTATGAACACTGAAGCTTTCTTT. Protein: CASSLGQGMNTEAFF.

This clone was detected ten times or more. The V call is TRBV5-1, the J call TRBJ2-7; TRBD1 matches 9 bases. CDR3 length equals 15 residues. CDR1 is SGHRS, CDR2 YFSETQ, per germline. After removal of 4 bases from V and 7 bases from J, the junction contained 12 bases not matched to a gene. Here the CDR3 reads CASSAGTGTYVEQYF. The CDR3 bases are TGCGCCAGCAGCGCCGGGACAGGGACATACGTTGAGCAGTACTTC.

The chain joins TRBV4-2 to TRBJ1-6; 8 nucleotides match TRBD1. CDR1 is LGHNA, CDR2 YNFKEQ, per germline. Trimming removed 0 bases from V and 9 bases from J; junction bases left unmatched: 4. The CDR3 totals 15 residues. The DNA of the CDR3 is TGTGCCAGCAGCCAAGAAGAGACAGGGGTTTCACCCCTCCACTTT. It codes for CASSQEETGVSPLHF.

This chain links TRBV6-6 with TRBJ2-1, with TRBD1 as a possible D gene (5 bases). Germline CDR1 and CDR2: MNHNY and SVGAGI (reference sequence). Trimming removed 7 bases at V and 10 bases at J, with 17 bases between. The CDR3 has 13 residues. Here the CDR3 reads CASTSTGAREQFF. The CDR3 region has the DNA TGTGCCAGCACCTCCACTGGGGCACGGGAGCAGTTCTTC.

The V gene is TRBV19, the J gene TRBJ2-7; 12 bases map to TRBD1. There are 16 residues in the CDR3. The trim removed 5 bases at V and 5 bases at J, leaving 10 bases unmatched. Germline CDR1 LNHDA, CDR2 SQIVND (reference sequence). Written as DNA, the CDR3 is TGTGCCAGTAGTGACCTTACCGGGACAGGGGGCGACGAGCAGTACTTC. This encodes CASSDLTGTGGDEQYF.

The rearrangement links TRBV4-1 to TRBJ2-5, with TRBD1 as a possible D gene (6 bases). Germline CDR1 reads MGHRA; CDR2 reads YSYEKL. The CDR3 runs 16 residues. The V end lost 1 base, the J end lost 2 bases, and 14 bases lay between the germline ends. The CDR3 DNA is TGCGCCAGCAGCCAAGTTGGGGGCTTCCGTCAAGAGACCCAGTACTTC. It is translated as CASSQVGGFRQETQYF.

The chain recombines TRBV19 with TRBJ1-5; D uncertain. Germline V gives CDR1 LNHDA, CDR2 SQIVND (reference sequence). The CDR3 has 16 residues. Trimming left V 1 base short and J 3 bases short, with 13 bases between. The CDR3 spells CASSIGSSGYNQPQHF. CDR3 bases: TGTGCCAGTAGTATAGGCTCTTCGGGGTACAATCAGCCCCAGCATTTT.

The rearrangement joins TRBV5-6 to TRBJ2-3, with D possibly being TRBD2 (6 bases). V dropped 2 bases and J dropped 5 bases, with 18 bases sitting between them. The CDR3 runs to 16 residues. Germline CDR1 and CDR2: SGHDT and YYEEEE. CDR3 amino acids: CASSFVEGRRGDTQYF. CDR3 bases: TGTGCCAGCAGCTTCGTGGAGGGGCGAAGGGGAGATACGCAGTATTTT.

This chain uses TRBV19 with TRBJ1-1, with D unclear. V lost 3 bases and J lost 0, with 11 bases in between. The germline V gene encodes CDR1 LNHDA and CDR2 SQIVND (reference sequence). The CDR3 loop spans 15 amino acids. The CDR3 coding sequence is TGTGCCAGTAGTATTCGGTCTGGTGTGAACACTGAAGCTTTCTTT. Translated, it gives CASSIRSGVNTEAFF.

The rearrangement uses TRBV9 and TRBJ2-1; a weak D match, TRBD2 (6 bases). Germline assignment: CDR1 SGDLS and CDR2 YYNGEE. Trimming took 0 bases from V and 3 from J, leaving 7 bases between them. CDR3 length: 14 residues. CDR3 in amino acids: CASSVADYYNEQFF. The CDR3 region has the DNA TGTGCCAGCAGCGTAGCGGACTACTACAATGAGCAGTTCTTC.

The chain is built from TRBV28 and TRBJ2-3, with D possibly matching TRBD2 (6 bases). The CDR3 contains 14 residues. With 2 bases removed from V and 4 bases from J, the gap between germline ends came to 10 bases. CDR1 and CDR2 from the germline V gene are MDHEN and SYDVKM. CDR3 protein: CASSLAGRADTQYF. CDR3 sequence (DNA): TGTGCCAGCAGTTTAGCGGGAAGGGCAGATACGCAGTATTTT.

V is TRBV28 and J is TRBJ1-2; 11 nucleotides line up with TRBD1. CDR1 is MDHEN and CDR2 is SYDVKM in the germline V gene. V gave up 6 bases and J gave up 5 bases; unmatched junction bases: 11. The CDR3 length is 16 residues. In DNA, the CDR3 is TGTGCCAGCAGCCATGAAGGACAGGGGGCCCTATATGGCTACACCTTC. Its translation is CASSHEGQGALYGYTF.

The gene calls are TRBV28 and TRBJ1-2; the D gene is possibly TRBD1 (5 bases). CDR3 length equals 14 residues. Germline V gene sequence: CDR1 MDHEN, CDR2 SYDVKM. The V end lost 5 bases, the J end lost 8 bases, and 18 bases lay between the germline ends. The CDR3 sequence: CASSLPQQDGGYTF. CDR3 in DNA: TGTGCCAGCAGTCTCCCCCAACAGGATGGGGGCTACACCTTC.

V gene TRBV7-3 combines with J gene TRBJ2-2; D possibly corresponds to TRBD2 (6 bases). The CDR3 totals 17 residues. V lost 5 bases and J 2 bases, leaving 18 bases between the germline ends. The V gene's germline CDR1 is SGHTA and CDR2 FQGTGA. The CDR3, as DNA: TGTGCCAGCAGCCAAATTTTGCCGGGGGTTAACACCGGGGAGCTGTTTTTT. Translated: CASSQILPGVNTGELFF.

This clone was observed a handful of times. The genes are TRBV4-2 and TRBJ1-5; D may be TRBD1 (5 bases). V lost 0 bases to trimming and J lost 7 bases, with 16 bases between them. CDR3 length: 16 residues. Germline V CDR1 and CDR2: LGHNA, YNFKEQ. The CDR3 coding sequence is TGTGCCAGCAGCCAAGATTGGGGGATAGAGGGCCAGCCCCAGCATTTT. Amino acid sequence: CASSQDWGIEGQPQHF.

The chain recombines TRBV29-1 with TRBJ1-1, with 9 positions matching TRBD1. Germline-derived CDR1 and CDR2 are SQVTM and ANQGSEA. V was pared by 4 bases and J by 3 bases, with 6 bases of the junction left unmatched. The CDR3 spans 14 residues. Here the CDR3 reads CSVVGGQGYTEAFF. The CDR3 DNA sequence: TGCAGCGTTGTCGGCGGACAGGGGTACACTGAAGCTTTCTTT.

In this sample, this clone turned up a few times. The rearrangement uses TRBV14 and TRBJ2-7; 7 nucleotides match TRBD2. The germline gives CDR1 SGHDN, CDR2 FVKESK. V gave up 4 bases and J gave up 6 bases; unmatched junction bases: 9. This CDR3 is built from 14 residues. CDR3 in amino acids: CASSLLGGAGEQYF. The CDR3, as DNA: TGTGCCAGCAGCCTCCTGGGAGGGGCCGGCGAGCAGTACTTC.

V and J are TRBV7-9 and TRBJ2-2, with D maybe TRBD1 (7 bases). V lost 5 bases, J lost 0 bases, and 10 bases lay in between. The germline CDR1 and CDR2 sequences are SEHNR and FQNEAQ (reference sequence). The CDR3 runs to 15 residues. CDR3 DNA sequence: TGTGCCAGCAGCGCGGGACAGACGAACACCGGGGAGCTGTTTTTT. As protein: CASSAGQTNTGELFF.

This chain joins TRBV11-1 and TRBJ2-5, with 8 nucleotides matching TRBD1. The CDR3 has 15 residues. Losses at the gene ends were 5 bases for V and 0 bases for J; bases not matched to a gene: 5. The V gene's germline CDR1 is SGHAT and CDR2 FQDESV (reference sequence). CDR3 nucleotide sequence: TGTGCCAGCAGCCGACAGGGGATGTACCAAGAGACCCAGTACTTC. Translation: CASSRQGMYQETQYF.

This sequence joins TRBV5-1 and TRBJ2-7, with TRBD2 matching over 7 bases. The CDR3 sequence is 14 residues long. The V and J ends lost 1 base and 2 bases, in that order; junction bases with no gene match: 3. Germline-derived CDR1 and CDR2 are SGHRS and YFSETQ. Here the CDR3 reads CASSLSAGAYEQYF. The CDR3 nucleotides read TGCGCCAGCAGCTTGTCGGCGGGAGCCTACGAGCAGTACTTC.

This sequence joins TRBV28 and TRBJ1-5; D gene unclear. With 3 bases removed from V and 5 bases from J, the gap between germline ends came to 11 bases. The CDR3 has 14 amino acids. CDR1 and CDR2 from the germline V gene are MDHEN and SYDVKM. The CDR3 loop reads CASSLRRRDQPQHF. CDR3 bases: TGTGCCAGCAGTTTGAGGCGAAGGGATCAGCCCCAGCATTTT.